The entry that follows covers one T cell receptor beta chain sequence. This clonotype came up a few times. Its antigen specificity is not known. Base qualities are missing; no much larger clone stands one base away. This specimen's time point label, interpreted: persistent/refractory GD, antithyroid drugs over 5 years with positive TRAb. For both TCR sequencing and RNA sequencing, RNA was extracted from PBMCs using TRIzol. The diagnosis of Graves' disease was made according to American Thyroid Association guidelines. Patients were recruited from an endocrinology department in Xi'an, China. Each patient gave approximately 10 milliliters of peripheral blood, collected in an EDTA anticoagulant tube. Ficoll Paque Plus density gradient separation was used to isolate PBMCs, and no further T cell sorting was done. An Agilent 2100 Bioanalyzer and agarose gel were used to assess RNA quality, and a NanoDrop 2000 was used to measure RNA concentration.

Receptor libraries were prepared by multiplex PCR. The data were produced on an Illumina HiSeq 4000. To build TCR beta libraries, CDR3 regions were amplified by Arm-PCR using iRepertoire HTBI primers. PCR products were gel purified before sequencing. As for the authors' bioinformatics: Gene usage analysis of CDR3 amino acid clonotypes used the 50 to 70 TRBV and fewer than 15 TRBJ segments found across samples. Filtered high-quality paired reads were merged into contigs using COPE and FqMerger. BLAST was used to align contigs to the IMGT TRBV, TRBD and TRBJ reference genes, and CDR3 was defined following IMGT. Any clonotype with a frequency above 0.1% was classified as a highly expanded clone. Shannon entropy was used to measure repertoire diversity, and the Gini coefficient was used to measure V-J evenness. A clonotype found in more than one individual was treated as public. TCRdb took the public reads, trimmed them with fastp at Q25, ran MiXCR for clone calling and kept in-frame beta chains. Rows are unified per CDR3 protein, each entry keeping the most common DNA and genes. The V and J calls come from TCRdb's annotation, not from the publication. For this sample the table gives about 470,000 distinct CDR3 sequences, of which roughly 21% were detected only once. Roughly 7.1% of the sample belongs to the ten largest clones.

These data come from a study of regulatory T cells in long-lasting Graves disease (dated by TCRdb to the early 2020s). General notes on the study: Persistent Graves' disease was defined as persistently positive TSH receptor autoantibodies together with antithyroid drug treatment for over 5 years. This study used TCR sequencing and RNA sequencing of peripheral blood to compare persistent Graves' disease patients against newly diagnosed Graves' disease patients. The study was registered as a clinical trial and conducted in China. A total of roughly 35 samples underwent TCR sequencing, from some 13 patients with persistent Graves' disease and roughly 20 patients with newly diagnosed Graves' disease. Antithyroid drugs had been taken for 8.5 to 11 years on average by persistent Graves' disease patients in the clinical cohort. The paper's findings and limits, for the study overall: Peripheral blood alone was examined, since thyroid tissue, which constituted the primary lesion, could not be accessed. Sequencing and analysis were restricted to the TCR beta chain. A larger number of public clonotypes was shared among persistent patients (around 3,000) than among newly diagnosed patients (around 890). As a limitation, the authors acknowledged that the small sample size may reduce accuracy. Persistent disease showed preferential use of TRBV28, TRBJ1-2 and TRBJ2-5, whereas newly diagnosed disease favored TRBV20-1 and TRBJ2-1. Compared with newly diagnosed patients, patients with persistent Graves' disease had lower TCR Shannon entropy and fewer highly expanded clones, which suggests clonal expansion.

Its CDR3 holds 13 amino acids, cysteine through phenylalanine. The CDR3 DNA has 39 bases and is translated from base 1. CDR1 and CDR2 were assigned from the germline V gene as MGHRA and YSYEKL. For this chain, trimming is 4 bases at the V end and 5 bases at the J end, and the number of junction bases without a gene match is 5. The TCR sequence derives from a female donor with Graves disease. This chain is built from TRBV4-1 and TRBJ2-7; TRBD1 fits 7 bases in the junction. The sample in question was peripheral blood mononuclear cells (PBMCs), obtained when the disease was refractory, from a patient treated with antithyroid drugs. The CDR3 region has the sequence CASSRGQANEQYF. The DNA sequence reads TGCGCCAGCAGCCGAGGACAGGCGAACGAGCAGTACTTC.